One sample yielded the 31 T cell receptor beta chains listed below, sequenced in a study of T cell responses to AZD1222 COVID-19 vaccine. Sequencing used immunoSEQ multiplex PCR; TCRdb keeps in-frame clones, though not all of them. The repertoire has 95,000 to 150,000 clones, 89% of them found once; the top ten carry 4% to 4.5%. The sample here was peripheral blood, taken on day 0 of AZD1222 vaccination. The receptors shown here come from an adult in good health.

This clone is a singleton in its sample. The sample contains more than one DNA sequence encoding this CDR3. The V gene is TRBV6-5, the J gene TRBJ1-5, with TRBD1 as a possible D gene (5 bases). Germline CDR1 and CDR2: MNHEY and SVGAGI. This CDR3 is 14 amino acids long. Trimming stripped 5 bases from V and 4 bases from J, with 12 bases between. CDR3: CASSRDRSNQPQHF. As DNA, the CDR3 is TGTGCCAGCAGTCGGGACCGCTCGAATCAGCCCCAGCATTTT.

This clone was counted once. This rearrangement joins TRBV29-1 to TRBJ2-1; TRBD2 is a possible D gene (6 bases). The CDR3 covers 13 residues. The germline gives CDR1 SQVTM, CDR2 ANQGSEA. The germline V and J ends were trimmed by 6 bases and 3 bases, with 12 bases remaining between them. Here the CDR3 DNA reads TGCAGCGTGGACCGACTAGACTACAATGAGCAGTTCTTC. It specifies CSVDRLDYNEQFF.

The chain carries TRBV7-2 and TRBJ2-7; the match to TRBD1 covers 9 bases. The junction had 5 bases not matched to a gene; V was cut back by 3 bases and J by 5 bases. CDR1 is SGHTA and CDR2 is FQGNSA in the germline V gene. This CDR3 spans 14 amino acids. CDR3 bases: TGTGCCAGCAGCTTCGGGACAGGGAGCCACGAGCAGTACTTC. Translated: CASSFGTGSHEQYF. Filled out from reference TRBV7-2 and TRBJ2-7, the complete variable domain reads GAGVSQSPSNKVTEKGKDVELRCDPISGHTALYWYRQSLGQGLEFLIYFQGNSAPDKSGLPSDRFSAERTGGSVSTLTIQRTQQEDSAVYLCASSFGTGSHEQYFGPGTRLTVT.

The rearrangement uses TRBV2 and TRBJ2-5, with 9 bases matching TRBD1. Germline trimming cut 4 bases from V and 4 bases from J; bases unmatched to any gene: 1. The germline V gene encodes CDR1 SNHLY and CDR2 FYNNEI. The CDR3 is 13 amino acids. This CDR3 reads CASSGQGGETQYF. CDR3 DNA sequence: TGTGCCAGCAGTGGACAGGGGGGAGAGACCCAGTACTTC. The full variable domain, completed using reference TRBV2 and TRBJ2-5, is EPEVTQTPSHQVTQMGQEVILRCVPISNHLYFYWYRQILGQKVEFLVSFYNNEISEKSEIFDDQFSVERPDGSNFTLKIRSTKLEDSAMYFCASSGQGGETQYFGPGTRLLVL.

CDR3: CASSYSGLRGVYNEQFF. The CDR3 DNA follows: TGTGCCAGCAGTTACTCGGGGCTGCGGGGGGTTTACAATGAGCAGTTCTTC. This chain links TRBV6-2 or TRBV6-3 with TRBJ2-1; 8 nucleotides match TRBD2. The CDR3 loop spans 17 amino acids. The trim removed 0 bases at V and 4 bases at J, leaving 8 bases unmatched. Germline CDR1 reads MNHEY; CDR2 reads SVGEGT.

V is TRBV21-1 and J is TRBJ2-7; the table's D call TRBD1 went unverified against the DNA. TRBV21-1 is annotated as a pseudogene. The CDR3 has 15 amino acids. The CDR3 sequence: CASTTRDRGSYEQYF. CDR3 nucleotide sequence: TGTGCCAGCACGACCCGGGACAGGGGGTCCTACGAGCAGTACTTC.

V and J are TRBV3-1 (or the pseudogene TRBV3-2) and TRBJ2-7; no firm D call. The CDR3 extends over 14 amino acids. Germline CDR1 and CDR2: LGHDT and YNNKEL (reference sequence). V shed 1 base and J shed 6 bases, with 13 bases lying between them. The CDR3 DNA sequence: TGTGCCAGCAGCCAAGGGTCAGGCAAACTCGAGCAGTACTTC. Protein: CASSQGSGKLEQYF.

The chain recombines TRBV2 with TRBJ1-4, with 7 bases that match TRBD1. The germline gives CDR1 SNHLY, CDR2 FYNNEI. The CDR3 length is 15 residues. With 7 bases clipped from V and 0 bases from J, the junction kept 5 bases outside the gene matches. The CDR3 spells CASKDRRATNEKLFF. In DNA, the CDR3 is TGTGCCAGCAAGGACAGGCGTGCAACTAATGAAAAACTGTTTTTT.

The sample holds a few counts of this clone. The chain is built from TRBV28 and TRBJ2-1, with 14 bases lining up with TRBD2. Trimming cost V 6 bases and J 8 bases; bases outside gene matches: 6. The CDR3 has 15 amino acids. Germline V gene lookup returns CDR1 MDHEN and CDR2 SYDVKM. The CDR3 bases are TGTGCCAGCAGCGGACTAGCGGGAGGCACCGATGAGCAGTTCTTC. It encodes CASSGLAGGTDEQFF. The variable domain in full, with the rest retrieved from reference TRBV28 and TRBJ2-1, is DVKVTQSSRYLVKRTGEKVFLECVQDMDHENMFWYRQDPGLGLRLIYFSYDVKMKEKGDIPEGYSVSREKKERFSLILESASTNQTSMYLCASSGLAGGTDEQFFGPGTRLTVL.

This clone was detected once. The J gene is TRBJ2-7, the V gene TRBV6-5, with a weak D call TRBD1 (6 bases). The V gene's germline CDR1 is MNHEY and CDR2 SVGAGI. V was shortened by 5 bases and J by 3 bases, with 11 bases between the two germline ends. The CDR3 loop spans 13 amino acids. DNA for the CDR3: TGTGCCAGCAGTCGGGACACCCTCTACGAGCAGTACTTC. It specifies CASSRDTLYEQYF.

The rearrangement links TRBV11-2 to TRBJ2-1; TRBD2 might be the D (5 bases). V lost 5 bases and J lost 7, with 18 bases in between. CDR1 and CDR2 (germline): SGHAT, FQNNGV. This CDR3 has 15 amino acids. The CDR3 spells CASSPRTGYGNEQFF. As DNA, the CDR3 is TGTGCCAGCAGCCCTCGGACTGGATATGGGAATGAGCAGTTCTTC.

The gene calls are TRBV15 and TRBJ1-2; possibly TRBD1 for D (5 bases). Germline assignment: CDR1 LNHNV and CDR2 YYDKDF (reference sequence). This CDR3 spans 15 amino acids. The V and J ends lost 0 bases and 5 bases respectively, with 13 bases between them. CDR3: CATSRDPGQPYGYTF. DNA for the CDR3: TGTGCCACCAGCAGAGATCCCGGACAACCTTATGGCTACACCTTC.

V gene TRBV30 combines with J gene TRBJ1-5; 7 nucleotides align to TRBD1. The junction had 6 bases not matched to a gene; V was cut back by 4 bases and J by 3 bases. There are 14 residues in the CDR3. From germline, CDR1 is GTSNPN and CDR2 SVGIG (reference sequence). CDR3 sequence reads: CAWNTGANNQPQHF. The CDR3 coding sequence is TGTGCCTGGAATACAGGGGCCAACAATCAGCCCCAGCATTTT. The full variable domain, completed using reference TRBV30 and TRBJ1-5, is SQTIHQWPATLVQPVGSPLSLECTVEGTSNPNLYWYRQAAGRGLQLLFYSVGIGQISSEVPQNLSASRPQDRQFILSSKKLLLSDSGFYLCAWNTGANNQPQHFGDGTRLSIL.

The chain couples TRBV28 to TRBJ1-2, with D possibly TRBD1 on 5 matching bases. CDR3 size: 16 residues. V was trimmed by 3 bases and J by 7 bases, leaving 21 bases between them. Germline assignment: CDR1 MDHEN and CDR2 SYDVKM. CDR3 sequence reads: CASSLATHGGIGGYTF. The CDR3 DNA reads TGTGCCAGCAGTTTGGCGACCCACGGGGGTATAGGTGGCTACACCTTC.

The rearrangement links TRBV6-5 to TRBJ1-4, with D possibly TRBD1 on 6 matching bases. Germline V gives CDR1 MNHEY, CDR2 SVGAGI. Trimming took off 0 bases at V and 10 bases at J, with 15 bases between the two ends. CDR3 length: 15 amino acids. CDR3 protein: CASSYSSQGTGKLFF. The CDR3, as DNA: TGTGCCAGCAGTTACTCGAGTCAGGGGACGGGAAAACTGTTTTTT.

In DNA, the CDR3 is TGTGCCAGCAGCGTAGAAGGGGTCTATGGCTACACCTTC. Its protein product is CASSVEGVYGYTF. The gene calls are TRBV9 and TRBJ1-2, with D maybe TRBD1 (5 bases). Trimming removed 0 bases from V and 4 bases from J, with 7 bases in between. The CDR3 sequence is 13 residues long. Germline V lookup: CDR1 SGDLS, CDR2 YYNGEE.

This clone was recorded only once. This sequence joins TRBV5-4 and TRBJ1-2; D unresolved. CDR1 is SGHNT, CDR2 YYREEE, per germline (reference sequence). The V gene lost 1 base and the J gene lost 7 bases, with 14 bases spanning the gap. This CDR3 spans 14 amino acids. CDR3 nucleotides: TGTGCCAGCAGCTTGCTTGGGCAAATGGGTGGCTACACCTTC. Its protein product is CASSLLGQMGGYTF.

The genes are TRBV14 and TRBJ1-4; D may be TRBD1 (6 bases). The CDR3 runs 16 residues. Germline CDR1 SGHDN, CDR2 FVKESK. The ends were cut back, 0 bases at V and 7 bases at J, with 15 bases in the middle. Here the CDR3 reads CASSQESPGAGEKLFF. CDR3 sequence (DNA): TGTGCCAGCAGCCAAGAATCCCCGGGGGCGGGTGAAAAACTGTTTTTT.

The chain has TRBV4-2 and TRBJ2-5; D is uncertain. The CDR3 totals 12 residues. Germline-derived CDR1 and CDR2 are LGHNA and YNFKEQ. Trimming shortened V by 4 bases and J by 2 bases, and 5 bases separated the two germline ends. The CDR3 protein is CASSRQQETQYF. CDR3 sequence (DNA): TGTGCCAGCAGCCGGCAGCAAGAGACCCAGTACTTC.

The V gene is TRBV29-1, the J gene TRBJ2-1; tentative D call: TRBD1 (5 bases). The germline V gene encodes CDR1 SQVTM and CDR2 ANQGSEA. The CDR3 is 15 amino acids. V lost 6 bases, J lost 6 bases, and 21 bases lay in between. The CDR3 sequence: CSVVNDRALINEQFF. In nucleotides, the CDR3 is TGCAGCGTAGTTAACGACAGAGCATTAATCAATGAGCAGTTCTTC.

J is TRBJ1-6 and V is TRBV19; D gene unclear. Per germline, CDR1 LNHDA and CDR2 SQIVND (reference sequence). CDR3 length equals 13 residues. Trimming removed 9 bases at V and 6 bases at J, with 12 bases between. CDR3 DNA: TGTGCCAGCACCGTACGCCTTAATTCACCCCTCCACTTT. Its translation is CASTVRLNSPLHF.

This chain connects TRBV7-2 to TRBJ1-1; D may be TRBD1 (5 bases). Trimming left V 5 bases short and J 6 bases short, with 13 bases between. CDR3 length equals 13 residues. Germline CDR1 reads SGHTA; CDR2 reads FQGNSA. CDR3 residues: CASSLQGLAEAFF. The CDR3 nucleotides are TGTGCCAGCAGCCTTCAGGGACTAGCTGAAGCTTTCTTT.

The V gene is TRBV6-9, the J gene TRBJ2-2, with a weak D call TRBD1 (6 bases). The CDR3 is 16 residues long. V dropped 0 bases and J dropped 7 bases, with 15 bases sitting between them. CDR1 MNHGY and CDR2 SVAAGI come from the germline V gene. In nucleotides, the CDR3 is TGTGCCAGCAGTTATTCGAACCTTGAGGGGGACGGGGAGCTGTTTTTT. Translating gives CASSYSNLEGDGELFF.

The chain joins TRBV10-3 to TRBJ1-1; no reliable D call. CDR3 length: 13 amino acids. In germline, CDR1 is ENHRY, CDR2 SYGVKD. The ends were cut back, 2 bases at V and 5 bases at J, with 9 bases in the middle. In DNA form, the CDR3 reads TGTGCCATCAGTGAGAAGGGCGGGACTGAAGCTTTCTTT. Protein sequence: CAISEKGGTEAFF.

The chain links TRBV25-1 to TRBJ1-5; D gene uncertain. The CDR3 runs 15 residues. Trimming removed 5 bases from V and 1 base from J, with 12 bases in between. Germline V gene sequence: CDR1 MGHDK, CDR2 SYGVNS. The CDR3 DNA is TGTGCCAGCAGTTCAGGCGTGGCCAGCAATCAGCCCCAGCATTTT. Its translation: CASSSGVASNQPQHF.

The chain has TRBV30 and TRBJ1-1; unclear D gene. Trimming took off 0 bases at V and 2 bases at J, with 16 bases between the two ends. This CDR3 has 16 amino acids. The germline V gene has CDR1 GTSNPN and CDR2 SVGIG (reference sequence). CDR3 coding DNA: TGTGCCTGGAGTGTAGTCTATGAAGCAGGAAACACTGAAGCTTTCTTT. The encoded protein is CAWSVVYEAGNTEAFF.

V usage is TRBV6-1 and J usage is TRBJ1-4, with 10 positions matching TRBD1. The V and J ends lost 2 bases and 5 bases, in that order; junction bases with no gene match: 5. The length of the CDR3 is 16 residues. Germline CDR1 MNHNS, CDR2 SASEGT. In DNA, the CDR3 is TGTGCCAGCAGTGAACTTGAGGGACAGGGGAATGAAAAACTGTTTTTT. This sequence encodes CASSELEGQGNEKLFF.

The gene calls are TRBV29-1 and TRBJ1-1; unclear D gene. The CDR3 consists of 11 residues. CDR1 is SQVTM and CDR2 is ANQGSEA in the germline V gene. Trimming took 4 bases from V and 1 from J, leaving 4 bases between them. The CDR3: CSVVANTEAFF. The CDR3, as DNA: TGCAGCGTTGTGGCGAACACTGAAGCTTTCTTT.

J is TRBJ1-5 and V is TRBV7-9; D uncertain. V was cut by 2 bases and J by 0 bases, with 2 bases left in between. This CDR3 contains 13 residues. Looked up from germline, CDR1 is SEHNR and CDR2 is FQNEAQ (reference sequence). CDR3 in DNA: TGTGCCAGCAGCTTATCTAGCAATCAGCCCCAGCATTTT. This encodes CASSLSSNQPQHF.

The chain combines TRBV27 with TRBJ1-5; perhaps TRBD1 as D (6 bases). The CDR3 totals 14 residues. Trimming cost V 3 bases and J 7 bases, with 13 bases left between them. CDR1 and CDR2 (germline): MNHEY, SMNVEV (reference sequence). This chain's CDR3 is CASSFGGGGQPQHF. As DNA, the CDR3 is TGTGCCAGCAGTTTTGGCGGGGGCGGGCAGCCCCAGCATTTT.

This rearrangement joins TRBV2 to TRBJ1-2; TRBD1 matches 8 bases. Germline CDR1 is SNHLY and CDR2 is FYNNEI. The CDR3 is made up of 14 amino acids. V shed 6 bases and J 8 bases; nucleotides not matched to a gene: 11. This CDR3 reads CASRAETGAKGYTF. The CDR3 DNA reads as TGTGCCAGCAGGGCAGAGACAGGGGCGAAAGGCTACACCTTC.